This T cell receptor beta chain was identified during a study of blood T cell repertoires in COVID-19. Participants had their cohort set by participant-reported clinical history. Per the germline V gene, CDR1 is SNHLY and CDR2 is FYNNEI. The V and J ends lost 4 bases and 0 bases, in that order; junction bases with no gene match: 1. The CDR3 runs to 15 residues. The table came from immunoSEQ multiplex PCR; TCRdb's copy has only in-frame clones and leaves some out. The sample holds approximately 300,000 clones, about 90% seen once. Sequencing was done on a sample of PBMCs or T cells enriched from blood (not recorded which). The chain carries TRBV2 and TRBJ1-1; 11 bases match TRBD1. The clonotype was recovered from a woman aged 25 to 39 who had recovered from COVID-19. The CDR3 protein is CASSGDRGMNTEAFF. The CDR3 DNA is TGTGCCAGCAGTGGGGACAGGGGGATGAACACTGAAGCTTTCTTT. Combining the CDR3 with reference TRBV2 and TRBJ1-1 gives the whole variable domain EPEVTQTPSHQVTQMGQEVILRCVPISNHLYFYWYRQILGQKVEFLVSFYNNEISEKSEIFDDQFSVERPDGSNFTLKIRSTKLEDSAMYFCASSGDRGMNTEAFFGQGTRLTVV.